A single sample gave rise to the 2 T cell receptor beta chains below, sequenced in a study of spatial heterogeneity in lung cancer. Documented time point: sample taken at primary tumor resection. Findings of the study overall: For expanded intratumoral alpha and beta TCRs, counts tracked tumor mutation counts.

MiXCR was run by TCRdb on the 5' RACE reads, yielding one entry per CDR3 protein. The sample holds some 2,100 distinct CDR3 sequences, around 8% seen once. These TCRs' antigens remain unknown. This specimen consisted of lung tumor tissue, obtained at surgery. These receptors came from a male donor with early-stage non-small cell lung cancer.

This clonotype was recorded many times. This chain uses TRBV28 with TRBJ2-1, with 8 bases that match TRBD1. Germline assignment: CDR1 MDHEN and CDR2 SYDVKM. Trimming took 8 bases from V and 5 from J; bases not matched to a gene: 11. This CDR3 contains 15 residues. The CDR3 nucleotides are TGTGCCAGCCTTACGATAGGACAGGGCCACAATGAGCAGTTCTTC. Encoded protein: CASLTIGQGHNEQFF.

This clonotype rates as medium-sized. The CDR3 region is CAWSVLQGMNSPLHF. CDR3 DNA: TGTGCCTGGAGTGTTCTACAGGGGATGAATTCACCCCTCCACTTT. This chain connects TRBV30 to TRBJ1-6, with TRBD1 matching over 7 bases. In germline, CDR1 is GTSNPN, CDR2 SVGIG (reference sequence). The CDR3 loop spans 15 amino acids. V shed 0 bases, J shed 7 bases, and the junction held 6 bases outside the gene matches.